Each of the 10 T cell receptor beta chains below was sequenced from the same sample in a study of blood T cell repertoires in COVID-19. The table came from immunoSEQ multiplex PCR; TCRdb's copy has only in-frame clones and leaves some out. This table has 100,000 or so clones, approximately 83% appearing once. Sequenced sample: peripheral blood. These TCRs come from a man in his forties or fifties with acute or convalescent COVID-19.

The V gene is TRBV6-1, the J gene TRBJ1-4, with 11 nucleotides matching TRBD1. The CDR3 sequence is 15 residues long. J lost 7 bases, V lost 3 bases, and 4 bases had no gene match. Germline CDR1 reads MNHNS; CDR2 reads SASEGT. This CDR3 reads CASSDTGTGGEKLFF. The CDR3 DNA is TGTGCCAGCAGTGATACCGGGACAGGGGGTGAAAAACTGTTTTTT.

This chain uses TRBV24-1 with TRBJ2-5; 8 nucleotides align to TRBD2. V gave up 3 bases and J gave up 5 bases; unmatched junction bases: 13. From germline, CDR1 is KGHDR and CDR2 SFDVKD. The CDR3 runs to 17 residues. Here the CDR3 reads CATSDPGPGSGGETQYF. The CDR3 region has the DNA TGTGCCACCAGTGATCCCGGACCCGGGTCGGGGGGGGAGACCCAGTACTTC.

This clone was seen only once. This sequence joins TRBV5-1 and TRBJ2-7; possible D gene TRBD2, 5 bases. Trimming took 2 bases from V and 2 from J, leaving 11 bases between them. In germline, CDR1 is SGHRS, CDR2 YFSETQ. The CDR3 is 14 residues long. CDR3 in amino acids: CASSLAVSPYEQYF. DNA for the CDR3: TGCGCCAGCAGCTTAGCGGTCAGCCCCTACGAGCAGTACTTC.

This chain uses TRBV3-1 (or the pseudogene TRBV3-2) with TRBJ2-7; 7 bases are a match to TRBD1. Germline values: CDR1 LGHDT, CDR2 YNNKEL (reference sequence). The CDR3 runs to 15 residues. V lost 5 bases and J lost 4; bases outside the gene matches: 11. The CDR3: CASSAYQGGLYEQYF. The CDR3 DNA is TGTGCCAGCAGCGCTTACCAAGGGGGCTTGTACGAGCAGTACTTC.

This chain links TRBV11-2 with TRBJ1-6; D perhaps matches TRBD1 (5 bases). V was clipped by 5 bases and J by 8 bases, with 13 bases between them. Germline CDR1 SGHAT, CDR2 FQNNGV. The CDR3 loop spans 14 amino acids. The CDR3 is CASSDWGDHSPLHF. DNA of the CDR3: TGTGCCAGCAGCGATTGGGGGGACCATTCACCCCTCCACTTT.

The V gene is TRBV9, the J gene TRBJ1-3, with D possibly being TRBD1 (6 bases). Trimming removed 2 bases at V and 1 base at J, with 16 bases between. The CDR3 consists of 17 residues. The germline gives CDR1 SGDLS, CDR2 YYNGEE. The CDR3 protein is CASSVQGGGRSGNTIYF. CDR3 nucleotide sequence: TGTGCCAGCAGCGTCCAGGGAGGGGGGCGATCTGGAAACACCATATATTTT.

This clone was seen a single time. This rearrangement joins TRBV7-8 to TRBJ2-7; weak D call: TRBD2 (6 bases). The CDR3 is made up of 15 amino acids. From germline, CDR1 is SGHVS and CDR2 FQNEAQ. Trimming shortened V by 5 bases and J by 6 bases, and 20 bases separated the two germline ends. Here the CDR3 reads CASSPRAGGTPEQYF. The CDR3 DNA sequence: TGTGCCAGCAGCCCGAGGGCTGGGGGGACTCCCGAGCAGTACTTC.

This clone was observed a single time. The chain recombines TRBV6-6 with TRBJ2-7, with D possibly matching TRBD2 (6 bases). With 0 bases removed from V and 6 bases from J, the gap between germline ends came to 15 bases. This CDR3 has 15 amino acids. CDR1 and CDR2 (germline): MNHNY, SVGAGI (reference sequence). The CDR3, as DNA: TGTGCCAGCAGTTACTCCGAACTAGGAGGGGTCGAGCAGTACTTC. This translates into CASSYSELGGVEQYF.

The chain recombines TRBV28 with TRBJ1-2, with D tentatively TRBD1 (6 bases). Germline V lookup: CDR1 MDHEN, CDR2 SYDVKM. Trimming left V 4 bases short and J 2 bases short, with 14 bases between. The CDR3 has 15 amino acids. This chain's CDR3 is CASSYLGALNYGYTF. CDR3 sequence (DNA): TGTGCCAGCAGTTATCTGGGGGCCTTAAACTATGGCTACACCTTC.

V and J are TRBV9 and TRBJ2-3; 10 bases agree with TRBD2. The CDR3 has 14 residues. With 3 bases clipped from V and 4 bases from J, the junction kept 2 bases outside the gene matches. CDR1 SGDLS and CDR2 YYNGEE come from the germline V gene. The CDR3 loop is CASSESGGADTQYF. In DNA, the CDR3 is TGTGCCAGCAGCGAAAGCGGGGGGGCAGATACGCAGTATTTT.